Below, one TCR beta chain is given with its context. This record comes from a study of blood T cell repertoires in COVID-19. Assignments of participants to cohorts depended upon their own reported clinical history. Deletions cut 6 bases from V and 0 bases from J, with 15 bases between. Germline values: CDR1 MNHEY, CDR2 SVGAGI. This CDR3 is 15 amino acids long. TCRdb's copy holds only in-frame clones and misses some; the assay was immunoSEQ multiplex PCR. This sample has a few hundred thousand clones; roughly 90% occur once, and the top ten carry less than 2%. Input material: PBMCs or T cells enriched from blood (not recorded which). The chain carries TRBV6-5 and TRBJ2-7; D might be TRBD1 (5 bases). The receptor comes from a woman aged 40-49 years who had recovered from COVID-19. This CDR3 is CASRGEHRSSYEQYF. The CDR3 DNA reads as TGTGCCAGCAGGGGCGAGCACAGGAGCTCCTACGAGCAGTACTTC.